This TCR beta chain was captured by sequencing in a study of blood T cell repertoires in COVID-19. Across the whole study: There were acute and convalescent COVID-19 samples, and they came from the United States, Italy and Spain. From T cells, B-cell-depleted T cells, or PBMCs came the material, which was cDNA or gDNA.

Source study methods: Estimation of nucleated cell counts was performed using reference gene primer amplification. The method was immunoSEQ multiplex PCR; TCRdb's version includes in-frame clones alone and lacks a portion of them. The V and J calls and clone size come from that table; D and trimming were worked out from the DNA. Of roughly 120,000 clones in the sample, around 81% were seen once. V dropped 5 bases and J dropped 0 bases, with 5 bases sitting between them. The CDR3 extends over 13 amino acids. Germline V lookup: CDR1 GTSNPN, CDR2 SVGIG (reference sequence). This sequence joins TRBV30 and TRBJ2-6; D unclear. This sequence was found in a man in his 70s with acute or convalescent COVID-19. Sequences were obtained from peripheral blood. The CDR3 bases are TGTGCCTGGGGCCACTCTGGGGCCAACGTCCTGACTTTC. It encodes CAWGHSGANVLTF.